The sequence of this T cell receptor (beta chain) was determined in a study of OX40 agonist ivuxolimab in advanced cancers. This clone was counted a single time. Trimming removed 5 bases at V and 2 bases at J, with 7 bases between. The germline CDR1 and CDR2 sequences are MNHEY and SVGAGI. The CDR3 has 13 amino acids. The assay was immunoSEQ multiplex PCR, and TCRdb's table has in-frame clones only and misses some. Of 40,000 to 60,000 clones listed, around nine tenths are singletons. This sequence originates from an adult with an advanced solid tumor such as melanoma, head and neck, liver or kidney cancer. The chain couples TRBV6-5 to TRBJ1-5, with D unclear. The sample in question was CD4+ or CD8+ T cells sorted from blood, obtained in a trial of the OX40 agonist ivuxolimab. The CDR3 DNA reads TGTGCCAGCAGTACCCACGGCAATCAGCCCCAGCATTTT. Its protein product is CASSTHGNQPQHF.